These T cell receptor beta chains were read from a single sample in a study of cytomegalovirus exposure and HLA in healthy donors. TCRdb's copy holds only in-frame clones and misses some; the assay was immunoSEQ multiplex PCR. This repertoire shows under 200,000 clones, nearly 80% found once; its top ten account for approximately 3.1%. Sequencing was performed on PBMCs. The source of these receptors is a woman in her thirties or forties in good health and CMV-seronegative. Each CDR3 is given with its conserved first and last residue. Each record gives: V gene, clone size, D gene, CDR3 length, J gene, CDR3 protein, CDR3 DNA. A D gene is named only where the DNA matches it firmly. Clone size appears in some rows only: once, few, many, or a class for an expanded clone.

TRBV14,once,NA,13,TRBJ2-1,CASSQGDRNEQFF,TGTGCCAGCAGCCAAGGCGACAGGAATGAGCAGTTCTTC
TRBV28,NA,TRBD1,16,TRBJ1-5,CASSSGTGGSNQPQHF,TGTGCCAGCAGTTCCGGGACAGGGGGCAGCAATCAGCCCCAGCATTTT
TRBV4-1,NA,NA,15,TRBJ1-6,CASSGASGSVSPLHF,TGCGCCAGCAGCGGGGCGTCGGGCAGCGTTTCACCCCTCCACTTT
TRBV5-6,NA,NA,16,TRBJ2-3,CASSLGRNLNTDTQYF,TGTGCCAGCAGCTTGGGTAGAAACCTTAACACAGATACGCAGTATTTT
TRBV7-7,NA,NA,13,TRBJ2-5,CASSADRSETQYF,TGTGCCAGCAGCGCCGACAGATCAGAGACCCAGTACTTC
TRBV5-4,NA,NA,11,TRBJ2-7,CASSLEYEQYF,TGTGCCAGCAGCTTGGAATACGAGCAGTACTTC
TRBV6-5,NA,NA,13,TRBJ2-5,CASSVDYQETQYF,TGTGCCAGCAGTGTGGACTACCAAGAGACCCAGTACTTC
TRBV15,once,NA,13,TRBJ1-1,CATSQTANTEAFF,TGTGCCACCAGCCAGACAGCGAACACTGAAGCTTTCTTT
TRBV19,NA,TRBD1,15,TRBJ2-2,CASRYTGGSAGELFF,TGTGCCAGTAGGTACACAGGGGGCAGCGCCGGGGAGCTGTTTTTT
TRBV6-5,NA,NA,15,TRBJ1-5,CASSRTQYSNQPQHF,TGTGCCAGCAGCCGGACTCAATATAGCAATCAGCCCCAGCATTTT
TRBV5-6,NA,TRBD1,14,TRBJ2-7,CASYPGTGGHEQYF,TGTGCCAGTTACCCCGGGACAGGGGGCCACGAGCAGTACTTC
TRBV13,NA,TRBD2,15,TRBJ2-2,CASSFPPGRAGELFF,TGTGCCAGCAGCTTTCCGCCCGGGAGGGCCGGGGAGCTGTTTTTT
TRBV7-9,NA,TRBD1,15,TRBJ1-6,CASSLGTGADSPLHF,TGTGCCAGCAGCTTGGGGACAGGGGCTGATTCACCCCTCCACTTT
TRBV19,once,NA,17,TRBJ1-3,CASSIVPEKAAGNTIYF,TGTGCCAGTAGTATAGTGCCAGAAAAAGCGGCTGGAAACACCATATATTTT
TRBV4-1,few,TRBD1,17,TRBJ1-3,CASSRHVGTGAGNTIYF,TGCGCCAGCAGCCGCCATGTCGGGACAGGGGCTGGAAACACCATATATTTT
TRBV7-2,NA,TRBD1,15,TRBJ1-6,CASTLGGDRDSPLHF,TGTGCCAGCACCTTAGGGGGGGACAGGGACTCACCCCTCCACTTT
TRBV28,NA,NA,13,TRBJ1-1,CASRDRLNTEAFF,TGTGCCAGCAGGGACAGACTGAACACTGAAGCTTTCTTT
TRBV19,NA,TRBD1,13,TRBJ2-5,CASSTDREETQYF,TGTGCCAGTAGTACGGACAGGGAAGAGACCCAGTACTTC
TRBV28,NA,NA,15,TRBJ1-2,CASSSPSGGYYGYTF,TGTGCCAGCAGTTCACCCTCGGGGGGCTACTATGGCTACACCTTC
TRBV7-3,few,NA,13,TRBJ1-1,CASRLPGSTEAFF,TGTGCCAGCAGACTCCCGGGTAGCACTGAAGCTTTCTTT
TRBV7-6,NA,NA,17,TRBJ2-1,CASKRYLGSGNYNEQFF,TGTGCCAGCAAACGTTATTTGGGGTCAGGGAACTACAATGAGCAGTTCTTC
TRBV6-1,NA,TRBD1,16,TRBJ1-6,CASSDRGTGVNSPLHF,TGTGCCAGCAGTGATAGGGGGACAGGGGTGAATTCACCCCTCCACTTT
TRBV27,NA,TRBD1,14,TRBJ1-2,CASSFDRGSYGYTF,TGTGCCAGCAGTTTCGACAGGGGAAGCTATGGCTACACCTTC
TRBV28,NA,NA,15,TRBJ1-5,CASSLFRGAGQPQHF,TGTGCCAGCAGTTTATTCAGGGGAGCCGGTCAGCCCCAGCATTTT
TRBV27,NA,TRBD2,14,TRBJ2-1,CASSLLAELGEQFF,TGTGCCAGCAGTTTGCTAGCGGAGTTGGGTGAGCAGTTCTTC
TRBV4-1,NA,TRBD2,16,TRBJ2-3,CASSQGYAGGSDTQYF,TGCGCCAGCAGCCAAGGTTATGCGGGGGGGTCAGATACGCAGTATTTT
TRBV27,NA,NA,14,TRBJ1-5,CASSLYPGSQPQHF,TGTGCCAGCAGTTTATACCCAGGGTCCCAGCCCCAGCATTTT
TRBV6-1,NA,NA,14,TRBJ1-4,CASSGRGGREKLFF,TGTGCCAGCAGTGGTAGGGGGGGCCGGGAAAAACTGTTTTTT
TRBV27,NA,NA,14,TRBJ1-1,CASSYTARNTEAFF,TGTGCCAGCAGCTATACCGCCCGGAACACTGAAGCTTTCTTT
TRBV7-9,NA,TRBD1,14,TRBJ1-1,CASIRTGVNTEAFF,TGTGCCAGCATCCGCACAGGGGTGAACACTGAAGCTTTCTTT
TRBV28,NA,NA,15,TRBJ2-7,CASSSRQGLAYEQYF,TGTGCCAGCAGTTCCCGACAGGGCCTAGCGTACGAGCAGTACTTC
TRBV5-8,once,NA,14,TRBJ2-7,CASRDRTGYGEQYF,TGTGCCAGCAGGGACAGAACAGGGTACGGCGAGCAGTACTTC
TRBV27,NA,NA,12,TRBJ2-7,CASSTIGYEQYF,TGTGCCAGCAGTACTATCGGTTACGAGCAGTACTTC
TRBV5-1,NA,TRBD2,16,TRBJ2-3,CASSLEGAGVTDTQYF,TGCGCCAGCAGCTTGGAAGGAGCGGGGGTCACAGATACGCAGTATTTT
TRBV5-8,NA,NA,18,TRBJ1-3,CASSFYRNRWSSGNTIYF,TGTGCCAGCAGCTTCTACAGGAATAGATGGAGCTCTGGAAACACCATATATTTT
TRBV7-8,few,TRBD1,14,TRBJ1-6,CASSVTGDNSPLHF,TGTGCCAGCAGCGTGACAGGGGATAATTCACCCCTCCACTTT
TRBV29-1,NA,NA,12,TRBJ1-1,CSFIRGSTEAFF,TGCAGCTTTATACGGGGAAGCACTGAAGCTTTCTTT
TRBV7-2,NA,NA,15,TRBJ1-3,CASSLRGGIGNTIYF,TGTGCCAGCAGCTTAAGGGGAGGAATCGGAAACACCATATATTTT
TRBV2,NA,TRBD2,16,TRBJ2-7,CASSDSGGAVGYEQYF,TGTGCCAGCAGTGATAGCGGGGGGGCCGTCGGCTACGAGCAGTACTTC
TRBV6-5,NA,NA,11,TRBJ2-1,CASSRLNEQFF,TGTGCCAGCAGCCGACTCAATGAGCAGTTCTTC
TRBV27,NA,TRBD1,14,TRBJ1-1,CASTPYRGGTEAFF,TGTGCCAGCACCCCTTACAGGGGGGGAACCGAAGCTTTCTTT
TRBV11-2,NA,NA,15,TRBJ2-7,CASSLVVSGKDEQYF,TGTGCCAGCAGCTTAGTAGTCTCAGGTAAAGACGAGCAGTACTTC
TRBV13,NA,NA,12,TRBJ2-7,CASSLRDYEQYF,TGTGCCAGCAGCTTAAGAGACTACGAGCAGTACTTC
TRBV2,NA,TRBD1,15,TRBJ1-5,CASKGGPGANQPQHF,TGTGCCAGCAAAGGGGGCCCGGGGGCCAATCAGCCCCAGCATTTT
TRBV7-9,NA,NA,15,TRBJ1-2,CASSPPRGGINGYTF,TGTGCCAGCAGCCCCCCCCGAGGGGGTATCAATGGCTACACCTTC
TRBV5-1,NA,NA,14,TRBJ1-2,CASSLGGRQYGYTF,TGCGCCAGCAGCTTGGGTGGCAGACAATATGGCTACACCTTC
TRBV7-8,NA,TRBD2,15,TRBJ2-7,CASSLEASGTYEQYF,TGTGCCAGCAGCTTAGAGGCTAGCGGAACCTACGAGCAGTACTTC
TRBV7-8,NA,TRBD1,13,TRBJ1-2,CASSSQGNYGYTF,TGTGCCAGCAGCTCACAGGGGAACTATGGCTACACCTTC
TRBV18,NA,NA,13,TRBJ2-5,CASSKGYQETQYF,TGTGCCAGCTCGAAGGGGTACCAAGAGACCCAGTACTTC
TRBV4-1,few,NA,14,TRBJ1-1,CASSHRGGKTEAFF,TGCGCCAGCAGCCACCGGGGGGGCAAAACTGAAGCTTTCTTT
TRBV6-6,once,NA,15,TRBJ2-6,CASSPPGTGANVLTF,TGTGCCAGCAGCCCCCCGGGGACTGGGGCCAACGTCCTGACTTTC
TRBV9,NA,TRBD2,17,TRBJ2-5,CASSRTSGGAGGETQYF,TGTGCCAGCAGCCGGACTAGCGGGGGTGCGGGTGGGGAGACCCAGTACTTC
TRBV13,NA,TRBD1,20,TRBJ1-2,CASSLLGPWTGGRGADGYTF,TGTGCCAGCAGCTTGTTGGGCCCGTGGACAGGAGGTAGAGGGGCTGATGGCTACACCTTC
TRBV5-1,NA,NA,14,TRBJ2-5,CASSLFGEQETQYF,TGCGCCAGCAGCTTGTTTGGAGAGCAAGAGACCCAGTACTTC
TRBV7-6,few,TRBD2,16,TRBJ2-1,CASSSSKRGVDNEQFF,TGTGCCAGCAGCTCCTCCAAGCGGGGGGTAGACAATGAGCAGTTCTTC